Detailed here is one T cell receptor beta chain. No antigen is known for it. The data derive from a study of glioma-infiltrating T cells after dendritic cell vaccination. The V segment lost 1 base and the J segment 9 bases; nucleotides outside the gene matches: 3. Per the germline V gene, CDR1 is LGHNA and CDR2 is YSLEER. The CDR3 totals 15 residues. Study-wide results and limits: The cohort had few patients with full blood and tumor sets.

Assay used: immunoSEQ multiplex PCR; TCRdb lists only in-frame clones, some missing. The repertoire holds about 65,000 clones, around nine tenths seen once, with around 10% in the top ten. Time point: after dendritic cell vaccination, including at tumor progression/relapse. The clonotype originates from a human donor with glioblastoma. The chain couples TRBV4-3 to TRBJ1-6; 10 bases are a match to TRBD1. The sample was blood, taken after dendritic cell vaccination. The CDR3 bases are TGCGCCAGCAGCCAAGCGGGGGACAGGGGTTCACCCCTCCACTTT. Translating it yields CASSQAGDRGSPLHF.